These T cell receptor beta chains were read from a single sample in a study of identical twins. TCRdb redid the calling of the 5' RACE reads with MiXCR, one entry per CDR3 protein. This sample has hundreds of thousands of distinct CDR3 sequences, with around a sixth found just once. Separately, the same data were catalogued under a study of T cells expressing NK-cell markers.

Sequencing was carried out using PBMCs. The receptor source for this set is a woman aged 18 to 35 in good health. The CDR3 runs from the conserved cysteine through the conserved F or W. D genes are given only for firm matches. The size entry is marked missing in some rows and otherwise reads once, few, many or a size class.

d_call j_call v_call clone_size cdr3_aa cdr3_nt
- TRBJ2-7 TRBV10-3 many CAISEEQYEQYF TGTGCCATCAGTGAGGAACAGTACGAGCAGTACTTC
- TRBJ2-6 TRBV12-3/TRBV12-4 - CASSLRSHILSGANVLTF TGTGCCAGCAGTTTAAGGTCCCATATACTGTCTGGGGCCAACGTCCTGACTTTC
- TRBJ1-5 TRBV27 few CASSLSQNQPQHF TGTGCCAGCAGTTTATCCCAGAATCAGCCCCAGCATTTT
TRBD1 TRBJ2-3 TRBV29-1 - CSVHRGSADTQYF TGCAGCGTGCACAGGGGCTCCGCAGATACGCAGTATTTT
- TRBJ2-3 TRBV7-8 - CASSWASLGGTDTQYF TGTGCCAGCAGCTGGGCGTCGTTGGGGGGCACAGATACGCAGTATTTT
- TRBJ1-2 TRBV4-3 - CASSLTGFDYGYTF TGCGCCAGCAGCCTGACCGGGTTTGACTATGGCTACACCTTC
- TRBJ2-2 TRBV27 few CASSLSWGSAGELFF TGTGCCAGCAGTTTATCTTGGGGTTCCGCCGGGGAGCTGTTTTTT
- TRBJ1-2 TRBV12-3/TRBV12-4 - CASTLGWAGDGYTF TGTGCCAGCACCCTTGGGTGGGCCGGGGATGGCTACACCTTC
- TRBJ2-4 TRBV7-9 - CASSPKNIQYF TGTGCCAGCAGCCCGAAAAACATTCAGTACTTC
TRBD2 TRBJ2-1 TRBV12-3/TRBV12-4 many CASSRTSGYNEQFF TGTGCCAGCAGCCGGACTAGCGGTTACAATGAGCAGTTCTTC
- TRBJ1-1 TRBV12-3/TRBV12-4 - CASSFQTAMNTEAFF TGTGCCAGCAGTTTTCAGACAGCGATGAACACTGAAGCTTTCTTT
- TRBJ2-3 TRBV20-1 few CSADEGFYSTDTQYF TGCAGTGCCGACGAGGGGTTCTATAGCACAGATACGCAGTATTTT
TRBD2 TRBJ2-1 TRBV7-9 - CASRLLGASGIYNEQFF TGTGCCAGCCGACTTCTCGGGGCTAGCGGAATCTACAATGAGCAGTTCTTC
TRBD1 TRBJ2-3 TRBV20-1 - CSARDRTGASTDTQYF TGCAGTGCTAGAGATCGTACAGGGGCTAGCACAGATACGCAGTATTTT
- TRBJ1-6 TRBV2 few CASSTDQNTLHF TGTGCCAGCAGCACCGACCAGAACACCCTCCACTTT
TRBD1 TRBJ2-5 TRBV23-1 - CARPTGPGQETQYF TGCGCCAGACCGACAGGGCCGGGTCAAGAGACCCAGTACTTC
TRBD1 TRBJ2-1 TRBV18 - CASSSTGAMRDEQFF TGTGCCAGCTCATCTACAGGGGCAATGAGGGATGAGCAGTTCTTC
- TRBJ2-2 TRBV12-3/TRBV12-4 - CASALRNTGELFF TGTGCCAGCGCTTTGAGGAACACCGGGGAGCTGTTTTTT
- TRBJ2-1 TRBV29-1 - CSVAPLVGGPYNEQFF TGCAGCGTTGCCCCCCTCGTTGGGGGGCCCTACAATGAGCAGTTCTTC
TRBD2 TRBJ2-1 TRBV12-3/TRBV12-4 - CASSFGLATSGGLNEQFF TGTGCCAGCAGTTTCGGTTTGGCTACTAGCGGGGGGCTCAATGAGCAGTTCTTC
- TRBJ2-7 TRBV5-1 few CASSRTAGPVSSYEQYF TGCGCCAGCAGCCGAACCGCCGGACCTGTAAGCTCCTACGAGCAGTACTTC
TRBD2 TRBJ2-1 TRBV6-5 few CASSYSSGSSEQFF TGTGCCAGCAGTTACTCTAGCGGGAGCAGTGAGCAGTTCTTC
TRBD2 TRBJ2-1 TRBV6-1 few CASRGKGLAVSSYNEQFF TGTGCCAGCAGGGGAAAGGGACTAGCGGTGAGCTCCTACAATGAGCAGTTCTTC
TRBD1 TRBJ2-1 TRBV6-1 - CASSQTGPHEQFF TGTGCCAGCAGCCAGACAGGGCCCCATGAGCAGTTCTTC
TRBD2 TRBJ2-5 TRBV12-3/TRBV12-4 - CASRPSGAPGGETQYF TGTGCCAGCAGGCCTAGCGGCGCCCCGGGCGGAGAGACCCAGTACTTC
TRBD1 TRBJ1-1 TRBV6-5 few CASSYPRTGRGTEAFF TGTGCCAGCAGTTACCCAAGGACAGGGCGAGGAACTGAAGCTTTCTTT
- TRBJ2-5 TRBV11-2 - CASSLGGTSGETQYF TGTGCCAGCAGCTTAGGCGGGACATCGGGGGAGACCCAGTACTTC
- TRBJ2-5 TRBV20-1 few CSGGKGRIWTQYF TGCAGTGGCGGCAAGGGTCGCATTTGGACCCAGTACTTC
- TRBJ1-6 TRBV6-6 few CPPKYPLHF TGCCCCCCCAAGTATCCCCTCCACTTT
- TRBJ2-1 TRBV15 - CATSRGVGGAAYNEQFF TGTGCCACCAGCAGAGGAGTGGGGGGAGCGGCCTACAATGAGCAGTTCTTC
- TRBJ2-7 TRBV5-1 - CASSLVGGGDEQYF TGCGCCAGCAGCTTGGTGGGGGGAGGAGACGAGCAGTACTTC
- TRBJ2-7 TRBV4-2 once CASSQAKNYEQYF TGTGCCAGCAGCCAAGCGAAAAATTACGAGCAGTACTTC